The T cell receptor beta chain under discussion was sequenced for a study of a mutant IDH1 vaccine in newly diagnosed glioma. On the study more broadly: Before enrollment, patients got radiotherapy alone, temozolomide alone, or mostly the combination.

TCRdb's copy holds only in-frame clones and misses some; the assay was immunoSEQ multiplex PCR. The sample records tens of thousands of clones, about four fifths being singletons. Germline loops: CDR1 MGHDK, CDR2 SYGVNS. Trimming shortened V by 4 bases and J by 4 bases, and 10 bases separated the two germline ends. This CDR3 is built from 13 residues. As to time point: baseline, week 1 (first vaccination visit). Treatment reported: pre-vaccination baseline after standard-of-care therapy. Astrocytomas found in donors were new, WHO grade 3 or 4, IDH1-mutant and ATRX-lost. This clone was observed a handful of times. Its antigen remains unknown. Study-wide findings and caveats: Patients mounted vaccine-induced immune responses in 80% to 95% of cases.

The chain carries TRBV25-1 and TRBJ1-1, with TRBD1 as a possible D gene (6 bases). The source of this sequence is a woman between 18 and 29 years old with glioma. Some clones in this sample may be carry-over from other donors' samples. The source material was peripheral blood mononuclear cells (PBMCs), sampled from a glioma patient treated with radiotherapy, temozolomide or both. As DNA, the CDR3 is TGTGCCAGCAGTGGGCAGGGGACCACTGAAGCTTTCTTT. Translation: CASSGQGTTEAFF.